The 23 T cell receptor beta chains below all came from one sample that was sequenced in a study of graft-versus-host responses after intestinal transplantation. No antigen has been identified for these receptors. Generated by immunoSEQ multiplex PCR, the TCRdb table keeps only in-frame clones and is missing some. The table has about 120,000 clones, just over 90% seen once; the top ten hold roughly 0.17%. Sequencing was performed on unstimulated CD4+ T cells sorted from spleen or lymph node cells, taken before intestinal transplant. These receptors originate from a human donor who received an intestinal transplant.

CDR3 nucleotide sequence: TGTGCCATCAGTGATCAGGGGGGATCGGAAAAACTGTTTTTT. This codes for CAISDQGGSEKLFF. The J gene is TRBJ1-4, the V gene TRBV10-3; 7 nucleotides line up with TRBD1. The CDR3 extends over 14 amino acids. Germline V gives CDR1 ENHRY, CDR2 SYGVKD. After removal of 3 bases from V and 8 bases from J, the junction contained 6 bases not matched to a gene.

The chain joins TRBV2 to TRBJ2-1; a possible D gene is TRBD2 (6 bases). The CDR3 spans 14 residues. Trimming took off 5 bases at V and 10 bases at J, with 18 bases between the two ends. Germline CDR1 SNHLY, CDR2 FYNNEI. The CDR3 protein is CASSKGLKLMEQFF. The CDR3 coding sequence is TGTGCCAGCAGTAAAGGACTAAAGCTGATGGAGCAGTTCTTC.

The rearrangement uses TRBV4-3 and TRBJ1-2; D remains unclear. Germline V CDR1 and CDR2: LGHNA, YSLEER. V lost 1 base to trimming and J lost 8 bases, with 17 bases between them. This CDR3 spans 15 amino acids. The CDR3 sequence: CASSQGQPHAWGYTF. The CDR3, as DNA: TGCGCCAGCAGCCAAGGACAACCCCACGCCTGGGGCTACACCTTC.

The CDR3 region is CASSQGTGNYEQYF. The CDR3 bases are TGTGCCAGCAGCCAAGGGACAGGCAACTACGAGCAGTACTTC. The J gene is TRBJ2-7, the V gene TRBV7-8; 8 bases map to TRBD1. There are 14 residues in the CDR3. V was pared by 5 bases and J by 3 bases, with 6 bases of the junction left unmatched. CDR1 and CDR2 (germline): SGHVS, FQNEAQ.

The chain is built from TRBV5-4 and TRBJ2-3; 11 nucleotides match TRBD2. Germline values: CDR1 SGHNT, CDR2 YYREEE (reference sequence). V lost 4 bases to trimming and J lost 0 bases; unmatched junction nucleotides: 4. CDR3 length equals 16 residues. The CDR3 is CASSPTSGRSTDTQYF. The CDR3 bases are TGTGCCAGCAGCCCTACTAGCGGGAGAAGCACAGATACGCAGTATTTT. Looking up the rest from reference TRBV5-4 and TRBJ2-3 gives the full variable domain: ETGVTQSPTHLIKTRGQQVTLRCSSQSGHNTVSWYQQALGQGPQFIFQYYREEENGRGNFPPRFSGLQFPNYSSELNVNALELDDSALYLCASSPTSGRSTDTQYFGPGTRLTVL.

The CDR3 DNA reads TGTGCCACCACTCCGGGGGGAAGGCACGACTATGGCTACACCTTC. Encoded protein: CATTPGGRHDYGYTF. This chain links TRBV15 with TRBJ1-2; possible D gene TRBD1, 5 bases. The CDR3 has 15 amino acids. Germline assignment: CDR1 LNHNV and CDR2 YYDKDF (reference sequence). The V end was cut by 7 bases, the J end by 3 bases, with 18 bases between.

The chain links TRBV5-1 to TRBJ1-2; possibly TRBD1 for D (6 bases). V was cut by 6 bases and J by 3 bases, with 21 bases left in between. CDR1 is SGHRS and CDR2 is YFSETQ in the germline V gene. The CDR3 sequence is 16 residues long. CDR3 sequence reads: CASNPGTQKGDYGYTF. The CDR3 DNA is TGCGCCAGCAATCCCGGGACCCAGAAGGGGGACTATGGCTACACCTTC.

In DNA, the CDR3 is TGCGCCAGCAGCTTAAGATTCGGGGGGGCCAGAAATGAGCAGTTCTTC. As protein: CASSLRFGGARNEQFF. The V and J genes are TRBV5-1 and TRBJ2-1; 8 nucleotides agree with TRBD2. The CDR3 is 16 residues long. CDR1 is SGHRS and CDR2 is YFSETQ in the germline V gene. Germline trimming cut 2 bases from V and 7 bases from J; bases unmatched to any gene: 11.

The chain carries TRBV5-1 and TRBJ1-1; 8 positions match TRBD1. V shed 5 bases, J shed 1 base, and the junction held 4 bases outside the gene matches. Germline V lookup: CDR1 SGHRS, CDR2 YFSETQ. The CDR3 covers 14 residues. CDR3 in amino acids: CASRAGTGNTEAFF. CDR3 DNA sequence: TGCGCCAGCAGGGCCGGGACAGGGAACACTGAAGCTTTCTTT.

The rearrangement uses TRBV5-1 and TRBJ2-2; D unclear. This CDR3 has 13 residues. V shed 0 bases and J shed 4 bases, with 4 bases lying between them. CDR1 SGHRS and CDR2 YFSETQ come from the germline V gene. The CDR3 coding sequence is TGCGCCAGCAGCTTGGGAGTCACCGGGGAGCTGTTTTTT. Amino acids: CASSLGVTGELFF.

The J gene is TRBJ2-1, the V gene TRBV9; 9 bases map to TRBD2. Looked up from germline, CDR1 is SGDLS and CDR2 is YYNGEE. Trimming removed 0 bases from V and 5 bases from J; junction bases left unmatched: 3. The CDR3 runs to 15 residues. In DNA form, the CDR3 reads TGTGCCAGCAGCGTAGATTCTAGCGGGGACAATGAGCAGTTCTTC. Residues: CASSVDSSGDNEQFF. The full variable domain, rest sourced from reference TRBV9 and TRBJ2-1, is DSGVTQTPKHLITATGQRVTLRCSPRSGDLSVYWYQQSLDQGLQFLIQYYNGEERAKGNILERFSAQQFPDLHSELNLSSLELGDSALYFCASSVDSSGDNEQFFGPGTRLTVL.

This clone has just one count. The chain carries TRBV7-2 and TRBJ2-7; TRBD1 aligns across 11 bases. The CDR3 contains 17 residues. CDR1 is SGHTA, CDR2 FQGNSA, per germline. V shed 5 bases, J shed 2 bases, and the junction held 11 bases outside the gene matches. Here the CDR3 reads CASSTYGTGGVPYEQYF. The CDR3 nucleotides are TGTGCCAGCAGCACATACGGGACAGGGGGTGTCCCCTACGAGCAGTACTTC.

The V and J genes are TRBV16 and TRBJ1-4; a weak D match, TRBD1 (6 bases). V was cut by 1 base and J by 14 bases, with 23 bases left in between. Per the germline V gene, CDR1 is KGHSY and CDR2 is FQNENV. The CDR3 is made up of 16 amino acids. CDR3 residues: CASSQLGQLIMKSLFF. CDR3 in DNA: TGTGCCAGCAGCCAATTGGGACAACTAATAATGAAAAGCCTGTTTTTT.

The rearrangement links TRBV18 to TRBJ2-1; 8 positions agree with TRBD1. This CDR3 comprises 18 residues. CDR1 and CDR2 (germline): KGHSH, LQKENI. Losses at the gene ends were 5 bases for V and 9 bases for J; bases not matched to a gene: 21. CDR3 in amino acids: CASSSRPFDRGVGSEQFF. As DNA, the CDR3 is TGTGCCAGCTCATCCCGACCTTTTGACAGGGGTGTTGGGAGTGAGCAGTTCTTC.

This clone was found once. The rearrangement uses TRBV10-1 and TRBJ2-1; 12 bases map to TRBD2. The CDR3 has 16 amino acids. After removal of 4 bases from V and 6 bases from J, the junction contained 7 bases not matched to a gene. CDR1 WNHNN and CDR2 SYGVQD come from the germline V gene (reference sequence). Here the CDR3 DNA reads TGCGCCAGCAGTGTCTCTAGCGGGAGGGCGGTCAATGAGCAGTTCTTC. This sequence encodes CASSVSSGRAVNEQFF.

The V and J genes are TRBV11-3 and TRBJ1-1, with unresolved D. The CDR3 is made up of 13 amino acids. Trimming pared 4 bases from V and 4 bases from J, leaving 10 bases between. Germline CDR1 SGHNT, CDR2 YENEEA. The CDR3 DNA is TGTGCCAGCAGCTCCTATGGAGGCACTGAAGCTTTCTTT. The encoded protein is CASSSYGGTEAFF.

The gene calls are TRBV29-1 and TRBJ2-3, with D perhaps matching TRBD1 (6 bases). Germline CDR1 reads SQVTM; CDR2 reads ANQGSEA. The CDR3 length is 18 residues. V was pared by 6 bases and J by 1 base, with 26 bases between. The CDR3 bases are TGCAGCGTCCCAACAGGGCGGAAGAGCTCGTTGGGCACAGATACGCAGTATTTT. Its protein is CSVPTGRKSSLGTDTQYF.

The chain combines TRBV11-2 with TRBJ2-3; 7 nucleotides match TRBD1. From germline, CDR1 is SGHAT and CDR2 FQNNGV. This CDR3 has 15 residues. With V trimmed by 4 bases and J by 2 bases, 6 bases remained unmatched. In nucleotides, the CDR3 is TGTGCCAGCAGCTCCAAGACAGGGCACACAGATACGCAGTATTTT. This codes for CASSSKTGHTDTQYF. Complete variable domain (other parts from reference TRBV11-2 and TRBJ2-3): EAGVAQSPRYKIIEKRQSVAFWCNPISGHATLYWYQQILGQGPKLLIQFQNNGVVDDSQLPKDRFSAERLKGVDSTLKIQPAKLEDSAVYLCASSSKTGHTDTQYFGPGTRLTVL.

This clone was found once. The V and J genes are TRBV11-2 and TRBJ1-1; D ambiguous. V lost 4 bases and J lost 7, with 13 bases in between. The CDR3 contains 13 residues. Germline V CDR1 and CDR2: SGHAT, FQNNGV. The CDR3 bases are TGTGCCAGCAGCTCCCCACCTTTCAGTGAAGCTTTCTTT. Encoded protein: CASSSPPFSEAFF.

The chain links TRBV5-5 to TRBJ1-2, with D tentatively TRBD1 (5 bases). The V gene lost 4 bases and the J gene lost 4 bases, with 17 bases spanning the gap. CDR1 is SGHKS and CDR2 is YYEKEE in the germline V gene (reference sequence). The CDR3 length is 15 residues. Here the CDR3 DNA reads TGTGCCAGCAGCGTGGAGGTGGGGCGCATCTATGGCTACACCTTC. It specifies CASSVEVGRIYGYTF.

The V call is TRBV7-2, the J call TRBJ2-2; a possible D gene is TRBD1 (6 bases). Trimming removed 2 bases at V and 0 bases at J, with 7 bases between. Germline V gives CDR1 SGHTA, CDR2 FQGNSA. The CDR3 totals 15 residues. The CDR3: CASSLQGTNTGELFF. In DNA, the CDR3 is TGTGCCAGCAGCTTACAGGGGACGAACACCGGGGAGCTGTTTTTT.

This chain joins TRBV10-3 and TRBJ1-2; D gene unclear. The V gene lost 4 bases and the J gene lost 7 bases, with 10 bases spanning the gap. The CDR3 totals 12 residues. Germline V gene data show CDR1 as ENHRY and CDR2 as SYGVKD. The DNA for the CDR3 is TGTGCCATCAGTGGCGGTCCGGGTGGCTACACCTTC. This sequence encodes CAISGGPGGYTF.

A single count supports this clone. CDR3 sequence: CASRREDNSGEQFF. The CDR3 DNA sequence: TGTGCCAGCAGGCGTGAGGATAATTCTGGTGAGCAGTTCTTC. The J gene is TRBJ2-1, the V gene TRBV27; no clear D gene. V lost 6 bases and J 9 bases, leaving 18 bases between the germline ends. The CDR3 is made up of 14 amino acids. Germline V gives CDR1 MNHEY, CDR2 SMNVEV (reference sequence).